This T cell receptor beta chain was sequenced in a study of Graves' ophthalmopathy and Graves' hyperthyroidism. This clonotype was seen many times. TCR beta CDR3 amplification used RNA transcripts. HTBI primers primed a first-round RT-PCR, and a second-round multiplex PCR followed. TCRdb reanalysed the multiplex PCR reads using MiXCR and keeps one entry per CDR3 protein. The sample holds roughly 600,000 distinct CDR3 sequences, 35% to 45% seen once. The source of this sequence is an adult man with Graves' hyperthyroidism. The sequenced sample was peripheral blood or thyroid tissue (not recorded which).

The CDR3 DNA reads TGTGCCAGCAGTGACAAGGGACGCCGAAATTCACCCCTCCACTTT. Translation gives CASSDKGRRNSPLHF. The J gene is TRBJ1-6, the V gene TRBV6-1; D is possibly TRBD1 (5 bases). Trimming cost V 3 bases and J 7 bases, with 13 bases left between them. Germline lookup yields CDR1 MNHNS and CDR2 SASEGT. The length of the CDR3 is 15 residues.